Below, 21 T cell receptor beta chains from the same sample are listed, as sequenced in a study of monozygotic twins with inflammatory bowel disease. With the 5' RACE reads reprocessed, TCRdb shows one record per CDR3 protein and no DNA. Across 310,000 or so distinct CDR3 sequences, the top ten clones capture approximately 2% of the sample. Sequencing was carried out using blood. The origin of the receptors is a human donor with ulcerative colitis or Crohn's disease, or a healthy co-twin of an affected twin (not recorded which).

The chain combines TRBV10-1 with TRBJ2-2; TCRdb picks TRBD1, but there is no DNA to check that call. This CDR3 spans 20 amino acids. Germline V gene sequence: CDR1 WNHNN, CDR2 SYGVQD (reference sequence). The chain's CDR3 is CASSVTGGPPKMGSTGELFF.

The rearrangement links TRBV5-1 to TRBJ2-1; the D call from TCRdb, TRBD2, cannot be confirmed without DNA. CDR3 length: 15 residues. Germline V gives CDR1 SGHRS, CDR2 YFSETQ. CDR3 protein: CASSSVLGTRNEQFF.

The CDR3 protein is CASRDPGTVEHTEAFF. The rearrangement joins TRBV5-1 to TRBJ1-1; there is no DNA to check the TCRdb D call of TRBD1. Germline CDR1 is SGHRS and CDR2 is YFSETQ. The CDR3 is 16 amino acids.

This chain uses TRBV7-3 with TRBJ2-1. The CDR3 contains 16 residues. CDR1 and CDR2 from the germline V gene are SGHTA and FQGTGA. The CDR3 sequence: CASSQGWGTPYNEQFF.

The J gene is TRBJ1-5, the V gene TRBV24-1. The germline V gene has CDR1 KGHDR and CDR2 SFDVKD. The CDR3 has 14 amino acids. CDR3 protein: CATSAGVRNQPQHF.

This chain uses TRBV4-1 with TRBJ2-7. The CDR3 has 12 residues. CDR1 and CDR2 (germline): MGHRA, YSYEKL. The CDR3 loop is CASSHRSYEQYF.

V and J are TRBV5-1 and TRBJ1-2. CDR1 SGHRS and CDR2 YFSETQ come from the germline V gene. The CDR3 length is 12 residues. The CDR3 here is CASSKDVNVYTF.

The chain carries TRBV7-9 and TRBJ1-4. Germline V gives CDR1 SEHNR, CDR2 FQNEAQ (reference sequence). The CDR3 length is 14 residues. CDR3 amino acids: CASSRRQDGEKLFF.

The chain joins TRBV6-5 to TRBJ2-2; TCRdb indicates TRBD1, and absent DNA this call remains unverified. Germline values: CDR1 MNHEY, CDR2 SVGAGI. This CDR3 has 17 amino acids. The CDR3 loop reads CASSYDGFMGGTGELFF.

This rearrangement joins TRBV20-1 to TRBJ2-2; TCRdb picks TRBD2, but there is no DNA to check that call. Germline assignment: CDR1 DFQATT and CDR2 SNEGSKA (reference sequence). This CDR3 has 20 amino acids. The CDR3 here is CSAPTPSPGLAGGHWGELFF.

The gene calls are TRBV30 and TRBJ2-1; checking the TCRdb D call of TRBD1 is not possible without DNA. The CDR3 covers 12 residues. Germline V gene data show CDR1 as GTSNPN and CDR2 as SVGIG (reference sequence). The CDR3 sequence is CAWSKGVDEQFF.

The chain links TRBV5-6 to TRBJ2-2. Germline V CDR1 and CDR2: SGHDT, YYEEEE. The CDR3 is made up of 13 amino acids. CDR3: CASAESSTGELFF.

The CDR3 loop reads CASSHAVPEAFF. V and J are TRBV6-6 and TRBJ1-1. CDR3 length equals 12 residues. The germline V gene encodes CDR1 MNHNY and CDR2 SVGAGI (reference sequence).

The chain combines TRBV20-1 with TRBJ2-5. The CDR3 contains 15 residues. Germline-derived CDR1 and CDR2 are DFQATT and SNEGSKA (reference sequence). This CDR3 reads CSARDALGSASSQYF.

The CDR3 sequence is CASSFEGSLYGYTF. The chain employs TRBV5-6 and TRBJ1-2. The CDR3 totals 14 residues. The germline CDR1 and CDR2 sequences are SGHDT and YYEEEE.

The chain uses TRBV7-8 and TRBJ2-7. Per the germline V gene, CDR1 is SGHVS and CDR2 is FQNEAQ. The CDR3 spans 14 residues. The CDR3 sequence is CASSLRQGPNEQYF.

The rearrangement joins TRBV20-1 to TRBJ2-1; the D call from TCRdb, TRBD1, cannot be confirmed without DNA. The CDR3 is made up of 14 amino acids. Germline assignment: CDR1 DFQATT and CDR2 SNEGSKA (reference sequence). The CDR3 sequence: CSAGGTWGFNEQFF.

This chain links TRBV2 with TRBJ1-1. The germline V gene encodes CDR1 SNHLY and CDR2 FYNNEI. The CDR3 runs 13 residues. The CDR3: CASSRKRNTEVFF.

V usage is TRBV9 and J usage is TRBJ2-6. The V gene's germline CDR1 is SGDLS and CDR2 YYNGEE. This CDR3 comprises 13 residues. Here the CDR3 reads CASRKTGANVLTF.

The rearrangement links TRBV7-8 to TRBJ2-3; TCRdb returns TRBD2, unconfirmable since there is no DNA. The CDR3 sequence is 16 residues long. CDR1 SGHVS and CDR2 FQNEAQ come from the germline V gene. The CDR3 reads CASSLALAGITDTQYF.

This rearrangement joins TRBV20-1 to TRBJ2-3; TCRdb names TRBD2, which stays unverified in the absence of DNA. Looked up from germline, CDR1 is DFQATT and CDR2 is SNEGSKA (reference sequence). CDR3 length equals 14 residues. CDR3: CSGHLAPATDTQYF.